These 17 T cell receptor beta chains were sequenced from one sample in a study of tumour-infiltrating T cells in Burkitt lymphoma. Clones were read by immunoSEQ multiplex PCR, and TCRdb kept only the in-frame ones, dropping some. Among 3,500 or so clones listed, less than 15% were seen once. The sequenced sample was tumor tissue. These receptors were taken from a human donor with Burkitt lymphoma.

The chain's CDR3 is CASNPKRGNGMNTEAFF. CDR3 bases: TGCGCCAGCAACCCGAAGAGGGGTAACGGAATGAACACTGAAGCTTTCTTT. The chain is built from TRBV5-1 and TRBJ1-1; D may be TRBD1 (5 bases). V lost 6 bases to trimming and J lost 0 bases, with 21 bases between them. The CDR3 is 17 residues long. Germline lookup yields CDR1 SGHRS and CDR2 YFSETQ.

This clone was found a few times. The chain couples TRBV29-1 to TRBJ2-1; D assignment may be TRBD1 or TRBD2 (6 bases each). The germline CDR1 and CDR2 sequences are SQVTM and ANQGSEA. Trimming stripped 6 bases from V and 7 bases from J, with 19 bases between. This CDR3 is 14 amino acids long. CDR3 loop: CSVPGTEGGNEQFF. CDR3 bases: TGCAGCGTCCCCGGGACCGAGGGGGGAAATGAGCAGTTCTTC.

The sample holds a few counts of this clone. The V call is TRBV5-5, the J call TRBJ1-1; D remains ambiguous. The CDR3 length is 13 residues. Looked up from germline, CDR1 is SGHKS and CDR2 is YYEKEE (reference sequence). V was shortened by 2 bases and J by 1 base, with 6 bases between the two germline ends. The CDR3 DNA sequence: TGTGCCAGCAGCTTCTTCACGAACACTGAAGCTTTCTTT. It is translated as CASSFFTNTEAFF. The full variable domain, completed using reference TRBV5-5 and TRBJ1-1, is DAGVTQSPTHLIKTRGQQVTLRCSPISGHKSVSWYQQVLGQGPQFIFQYYEKEERGRGNFPDRFSARQFPNYSSELNVNALLLGDSALYLCASSFFTNTEAFFGQGTRLTVV.

The V and J genes are TRBV7-3 and TRBJ2-7; no definite D call. Germline values: CDR1 SGHTA, CDR2 FQGTGA. V was trimmed by 1 base and J by 0 bases, leaving 13 bases between them. This CDR3 has 16 amino acids. The CDR3 reads CASSLNAVPNSYEQYF. The CDR3 DNA reads as TGTGCCAGCAGCTTAAATGCAGTCCCGAACTCCTACGAGCAGTACTTC.

This clone was seen only a few times. The chain joins TRBV4-3 to TRBJ1-6; D is ambiguous. This CDR3 comprises 19 residues. Germline V gives CDR1 LGHNA, CDR2 YSLEER. The V end lost 0 bases, the J end lost 0 bases, and 15 bases lay between the germline ends. The DNA of the CDR3 is TGCGCCAGCAGCCAAGATCCCCCCGGTTCTAGCTCCTATAATTCACCCCTCCACTTT. Translation: CASSQDPPGSSSYNSPLHF.

DNA of the CDR3: TGTGCCAGCAGCTTACGGGACACCGGGGAGCTGTTTTTT. Its protein is CASSLRDTGELFF. The rearrangement links TRBV5-6 to TRBJ2-2; the D is unclear. Germline V gene lookup returns CDR1 SGHDT and CDR2 YYEEEE. The CDR3 is made up of 13 amino acids. V dropped 2 bases and J dropped 3 bases, with 5 bases sitting between them.

In its sample, this clone was seen a few times. The V call is TRBV7-9, the J call TRBJ2-1, with 12 bases identical to TRBD2. Germline CDR1 reads SEHNR; CDR2 reads FQNEAQ (reference sequence). The junction had 11 bases not matched to a gene; V was cut back by 0 bases and J by 8 bases. The CDR3 runs 18 residues. Written as DNA, the CDR3 is TGTGCCAGCAGCTTAGCAGTAGAACTAGCGGGGGGATTTGATGAGCAGTTCTTC. Residues: CASSLAVELAGGFDEQFF.

The chain carries TRBV19 and TRBJ2-2, with TRBD1 identical over 8 bases. CDR3 size: 15 residues. CDR1 and CDR2 (germline): LNHDA, SQIVND (reference sequence). Germline trimming cut 6 bases from V and 1 base from J; bases unmatched to any gene: 4. CDR3 loop: CASRTGQGNTGELFF. Here the CDR3 DNA reads TGTGCCAGTAGAACAGGACAGGGGAACACCGGGGAGCTGTTTTTT.

This clone turned up a few times. V gene TRBV9 combines with J gene TRBJ2-3; D unresolved. V lost 4 bases and J 1 base, leaving 4 bases between the germline ends. CDR3 size: 12 residues. Germline V gives CDR1 SGDLS, CDR2 YYNGEE. For the CDR3, the DNA is TGTGCCAGCAGCCGCCGCACAGATACGCAGTATTTT. It yields the protein CASSRRTDTQYF.

This clone has just a few counts. The rearrangement links TRBV4-2 to TRBJ2-3; 10 nucleotides match TRBD2. This CDR3 region has 19 residues. V lost 1 base to trimming and J lost 2 bases; unmatched junction nucleotides: 12. In germline, CDR1 is LGHNA, CDR2 YNFKEQ. The CDR3 loop is CASSQGLSGGARFTDTQYF. CDR3 nucleotide sequence: TGTGCCAGCAGCCAAGGTCTCAGCGGGGGGGCACGTTTCACAGATACGCAGTATTTT.

The V gene is TRBV4-3, the J gene TRBJ2-3, with D tentatively TRBD2 (6 bases). Germline V CDR1 and CDR2: LGHNA, YSLEER. V was pared by 1 base and J by 0 bases, with 11 bases between. The length of the CDR3 is 16 residues. CDR3 nucleotide sequence: TGCGCCAGCAGCCAAGGATCGCGGGGAAGCACAGATACGCAGTATTTT. This codes for CASSQGSRGSTDTQYF.

The CDR3 DNA reads as TGTGCCAGCAGTTTATATATGGGGTCCTACGAGCAGTACTTC. It codes for CASSLYMGSYEQYF. The chain uses TRBV27 and TRBJ2-7; D not resolved. Germline V gives CDR1 MNHEY, CDR2 SMNVEV (reference sequence). Trimming took off 1 base at V and 1 base at J, with 8 bases between the two ends. The CDR3 sequence is 14 residues long.

The V gene is TRBV6-6, the J gene TRBJ1-5; TRBD1 matches at 8 bases. Germline trimming cut 5 bases from V and 3 bases from J; bases unmatched to any gene: 9. CDR1 and CDR2 from the germline V gene are MNHNY and SVGAGI (reference sequence). The length of the CDR3 is 16 residues. Here the CDR3 reads CASSVPGQEDNQPQHF. For the CDR3, the DNA is TGTGCCAGCAGTGTTCCGGGACAGGAAGACAATCAGCCCCAGCATTTT.

The chain combines TRBV15 with TRBJ2-1; either TRBD1 or TRBD2 may supply D (5 bases each). The CDR3 covers 13 residues. Trimming pared 1 base from V and 9 bases from J, leaving 10 bases between. Germline V lookup: CDR1 LNHNV, CDR2 YYDKDF (reference sequence). Here the CDR3 DNA reads TGTGCCACCAGCAGAGTACAAGGGACTGAGCAGTTCTTC. Amino acid sequence: CATSRVQGTEQFF.

This clone was seen a few times. This chain uses TRBV9 with TRBJ2-1, with 12 nucleotides matching TRBD2. Germline V gives CDR1 SGDLS, CDR2 YYNGEE. J was trimmed by 5 bases and V by 4 bases; bases with no gene match: 4. The CDR3 is 15 amino acids. CDR3: CASSITSGGNNEQFF. For the CDR3, the DNA is TGTGCCAGCAGCATAACTAGCGGGGGGAACAATGAGCAGTTCTTC.

This rearrangement joins TRBV7-9 to TRBJ1-4; TRBD1 matches at 8 bases. V lost 6 bases, J lost 8 bases, and 14 bases stayed unmatched. Germline V gene lookup returns CDR1 SEHNR and CDR2 FQNEAQ (reference sequence). The CDR3 totals 16 residues. This CDR3 is CASSLQSGQAKEKLFF. The CDR3 bases are TGTGCCAGCAGTTTACAGTCGGGACAGGCGAAAGAAAAACTGTTTTTT.

V and J are TRBV13 and TRBJ2-7; D is ambiguous. V shed 0 bases and J shed 2 bases, with 8 bases lying between them. This CDR3 spans 14 amino acids. Germline loops: CDR1 PRHDT, CDR2 FYEKMQ (reference sequence). The CDR3 DNA reads as TGTGCCAGCAGCTTAGGACGAGGCACCTACGAGCAGTACTTC. Translation gives CASSLGRGTYEQYF.